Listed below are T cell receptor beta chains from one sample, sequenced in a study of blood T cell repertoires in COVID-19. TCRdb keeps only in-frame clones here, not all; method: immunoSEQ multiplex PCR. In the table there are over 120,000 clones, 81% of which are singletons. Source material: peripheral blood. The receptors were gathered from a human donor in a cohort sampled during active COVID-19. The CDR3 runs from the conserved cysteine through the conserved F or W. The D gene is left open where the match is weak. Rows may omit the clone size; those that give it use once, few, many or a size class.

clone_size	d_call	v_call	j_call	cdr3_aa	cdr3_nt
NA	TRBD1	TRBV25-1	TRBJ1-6	CASSDRGRTGGRSPLHF	TGTGCCAGCAGTGATAGAGGGAGGACAGGGGGCCGGTCACCCCTCCACTTT
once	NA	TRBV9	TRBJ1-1	CASSVSSGKEAFF	TGTGCCAGCAGCGTATCCTCAGGGAAAGAAGCTTTCTTT
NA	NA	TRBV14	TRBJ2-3	CASSQDPGVGTDTQYF	TGTGCCAGCAGCCAAGATCCCGGGGTGGGCACAGATACGCAGTATTTT
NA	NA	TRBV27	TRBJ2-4	CASSPIPGGGQNIQYF	TGTGCCAGCAGCCCCATACCCGGTGGCGGGCAAAACATTCAGTACTTC
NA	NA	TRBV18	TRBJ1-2	CASSPAGETYTF	TGTGCCAGCTCACCAGCCGGGGAGACCTACACCTTC
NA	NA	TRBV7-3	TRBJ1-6	CASSLRQDNSPLHF	TGTGCCAGCAGCTTAAGGCAGGATAATTCACCCCTCCACTTT
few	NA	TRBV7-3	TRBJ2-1	CASSPAPSSYNEQFF	TGTGCCAGCAGCCCCGCCCCCAGCTCCTACAATGAGCAGTTCTTC
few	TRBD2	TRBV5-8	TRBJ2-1	CASSLGPGLAGSNEQFF	TGTGCCAGCAGCTTGGGTCCGGGACTAGCGGGAAGTAATGAGCAGTTCTTC
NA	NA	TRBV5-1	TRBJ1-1	CASSSYRNTEAFF	TGCGCCAGCAGCTCTTACAGAAACACTGAAGCTTTCTTT
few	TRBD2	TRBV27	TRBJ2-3	CASSLFGREVSTDTQYF	TGTGCCAGCAGTTTATTCGGGCGGGAGGTGAGCACAGATACGCAGTATTTT
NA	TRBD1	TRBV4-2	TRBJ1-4	CASSQPGQGNEKLFF	TGTGCCAGCAGCCAGCCGGGACAGGGGAATGAAAAACTGTTTTTT
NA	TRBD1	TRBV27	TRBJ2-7	CASGRDRDYEQYF	TGTGCCAGCGGCAGGGACAGGGACTACGAGCAGTACTTC
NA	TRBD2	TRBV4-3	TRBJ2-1	CASSHEWTSGGEQFF	TGCGCCAGCAGCCATGAGTGGACTAGCGGGGGAGAGCAGTTCTTC
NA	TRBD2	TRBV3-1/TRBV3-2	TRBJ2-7	CASSQGEQGLVAYEQYF	TGTGCCAGCAGCCAGGGAGAGCAGGGACTAGTTGCCTACGAGCAGTACTTC
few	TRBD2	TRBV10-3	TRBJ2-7	CAISESRGDEQYF	TGTGCCATCAGTGAGTCGCGGGGGGACGAGCAGTACTTC
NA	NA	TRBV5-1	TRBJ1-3	CASSLEGRYTIYF	TGCGCCAGCAGCTTGGAGGGGAGGTACACCATATATTTT
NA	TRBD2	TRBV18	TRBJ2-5	CASSSPGLAGVETQYF	TGTGCCAGCTCATCGCCGGGACTAGCGGGAGTAGAGACCCAGTACTTC
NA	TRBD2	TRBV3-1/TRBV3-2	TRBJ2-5	CASSPSGRSGQTQYF	TGTGCCAGCAGCCCTAGCGGGAGGTCGGGGCAGACCCAGTACTTC
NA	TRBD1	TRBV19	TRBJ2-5	CASSTGQGGRETQYF	TGTGCCAGTAGTACGGGACAGGGGGGGCGAGAGACCCAGTACTTC
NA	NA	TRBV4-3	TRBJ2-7	CASSQDYQGPYEQYF	TGCGCCAGCAGCCAAGATTACCAGGGCCCCTACGAGCAGTACTTC
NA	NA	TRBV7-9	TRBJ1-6	CASSLAAGTFKSPLHF	TGTGCCAGCAGCTTAGCGGCCGGGACTTTTAAGTCACCCCTCCACTTT
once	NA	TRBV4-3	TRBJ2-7	CASSQDRQAAYEQYF	TGCGCCAGCAGCCAAGATAGACAGGCCGCCTACGAGCAGTACTTC
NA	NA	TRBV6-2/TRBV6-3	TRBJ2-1	CASSYLPAETYNEQFF	TGTGCCAGCAGTTACTTACCAGCGGAGACCTACAATGAGCAGTTCTTC
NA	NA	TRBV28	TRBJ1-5	CASSSVSSGVGQPQHF	TGTGCCAGCAGTTCGGTCAGTTCAGGGGTTGGTCAGCCCCAGCATTTT
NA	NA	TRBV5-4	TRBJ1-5	CASSLDRYQPQHF	TGTGCCAGCAGCTTGGACAGGTATCAGCCCCAGCATTTT
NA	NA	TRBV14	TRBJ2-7	CASSQASEQYF	TGTGCCAGCAGCCAAGCTTCCGAGCAGTACTTC
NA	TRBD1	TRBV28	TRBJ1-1	CASTLTGRNTEAFF	TGTGCCAGCACCTTGACAGGGCGGAACACTGAAGCTTTCTTT
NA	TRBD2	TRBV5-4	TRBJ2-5	CATRELAGLKETQYF	TGTGCCACGAGAGAACTAGCGGGCCTAAAAGAGACCCAGTACTTC
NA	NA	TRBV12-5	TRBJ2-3	CASGQLDTQYF	TGTGCTAGTGGACAGTTGGATACGCAGTATTTT
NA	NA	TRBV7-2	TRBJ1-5	CASSLGGGQKNQPQHF	TGTGCCAGCAGCTTAGGGGGTGGACAGAAGAATCAGCCCCAGCATTTT
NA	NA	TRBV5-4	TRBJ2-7	CASTIQGGEQYF	TGTGCCAGCACCATCCAGGGGGGCGAGCAGTACTTC
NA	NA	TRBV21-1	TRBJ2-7	CASSIKRRTGAYEQYF	TGTGCCAGCAGCATCAAACGTCGGACAGGGGCCTACGAGCAGTACTTC